A selection of T cell receptor beta chains follows, all from one sample in a study of blood T cells in healthy people across ages. TCRdb re-analysed the 5' RACE reads in MiXCR, keeping a single row per CDR3 protein. The data show around 2 million distinct CDR3 sequences, 30% to 40% seen once. Specimen: blood. The receptors here all came from a human donor in good health. Both conserved end residues are trimmed from each CDR3.

>TRBV4-3|TRBJ1-1
ASSQLTYEGTEAF
>TRBV24-1|TRBJ1-5
ATQLRGYGLVGDQPQH
>TRBV10-3|TRBJ1-1
ATSGTTNTEAF
>TRBV20-1|TRBJ1-1
SARGWRNTEAF
>TRBV7-2|TRBJ2-7
ASSPITYEQY
>TRBV20-1|TRBJ1-2
SARVIGSGYT
>TRBV4-3|TRBJ1-2
ASSPPGRGAGYT
>TRBV5-5|TRBJ1-1
ASSPRLGVNTEAF
>TRBV4-2|TRBJ1-2
ASSQDRLGHYGYT
>TRBV7-2|TRBJ2-7
ASSLGAEYYEQY
>TRBV18|TRBJ2-3
ASSFVGDSGTDTQY
>TRBV7-8|NA
ASSFPSSGAYEQY
>TRBV24-1|TRBJ2-7
ATSRTGSSYEQY
>TRBV7-2|TRBJ1-1
ASSFQNTEAF
>TRBV7-2|TRBJ1-1
ASSLYKDGTEAF
>TRBV6-1|TRBJ2-7
ASSEAGTGEGYSSYEQY
>TRBV6-4|TRBJ1-1
ASSAEINTEAF
>TRBV3-1|TRBJ2-4
ASSPMGILAAKNIQY
>TRBV7-3|TRBJ1-1
ASSSGGWGEAF
>TRBV27|TRBJ1-2
ASSLEGEGGYT
>TRBV7-6|TRBJ2-7
VSSELASGMGYSYEQY
>TRBV5-6|TRBJ2-7
ASSRPDEQY
>TRBV2|TRBJ1-5
ASSGTGGYNQPQH
>TRBV12-3/TRBV12-4|NA
ASSYFKGYEQY
>TRBV3-1|TRBJ2-5
ASSPGELRSETQY
>TRBV9|TRBJ1-2
ASSPGIGSYGYGYT
>TRBV28|TRBJ2-7
ASISGQNYEQY
>TRBV12-3/TRBV12-4|TRBJ2-1
ASTDDKGYNEQF